Listed below are T cell receptor beta chains from one sample, sequenced in a study of PD-L1 blockade in urothelial cancer. TCRdb keeps only in-frame clones here, not all; method: immunoSEQ multiplex PCR. The data contain over 45,000 clones, around 90% of them singletons. The sequenced sample was PBMCs, obtained around atezolizumab (anti-PD-L1) treatment. The receptors were sampled from a man in his 60s with urothelial cancer. CDR3s include the opening cysteine and the closing phenylalanine or tryptophan. The D gene is left open where the match is weak. Clone size is shown for a subset of rows, as once, few, many or a class of expanded clone.

J | D | V | size | DNA | CDR3
TRBJ2-7 | TRBD1 | TRBV28 | . | TGTGCCAGCAGAATGGTGGTAGGGGGCGAACGGCAGTACTTC | CASRMVVGGERQYF
TRBJ1-6 | . | TRBV5-4 | . | TGTGCCAGCAGCCCGAGGGGGGGCGATAATTCACCCCTCCACTTT | CASSPRGGDNSPLHF
TRBJ1-6 | . | TRBV28 | few | TGTGCCAGCAGTCCTAGCGTGGGGGAGAATTCACCCCTCCACTTT | CASSPSVGENSPLHF
TRBJ1-5 | . | TRBV2 | . | TGTGCCAGCAGTGAGGGCATTTATAGCAATCAGCCCCAGCATTTT | CASSEGIYSNQPQHF
TRBJ1-5 | . | TRBV18 | . | TGTGCCAGCTCACCTACCGCCAGGGATCAGCCCCAGCATTTT | CASSPTARDQPQHF
TRBJ2-1 | TRBD1 | TRBV6-1 | . | TGTGCCAGCAGTCCGACAGGGGGGTGGAATGAGCAGTTCTTC | CASSPTGGWNEQFF
TRBJ1-4 | . | TRBV6-6 | . | TGTGCCAGCAGTTCGCAGGGGAGTAATGAAAAACTGTTTTTT | CASSSQGSNEKLFF
TRBJ2-1 | TRBD2 | TRBV7-3 | . | TGTGCCAGCAGTCAGCGGGGGGGCTCCTACAATGAGCAGTTCTTC | CASSQRGGSYNEQFF
TRBJ1-2 | . | TRBV27 | . | TGTGCCAGCAGTGGGGGGTACTATGGCTACACCTTC | CASSGGYYGYTF
TRBJ1-2 | . | TRBV4-1 | . | TGCGCCAGCAGCCAAGATCAGGCCAGTATCTATGGCTACACCTTC | CASSQDQASIYGYTF
TRBJ2-3 | TRBD1 | TRBV5-1 | . | TGCGCCAGCAGCCGGGACAGAACCACAGATACGCAGTATTTT | CASSRDRTTDTQYF
TRBJ2-1 | TRBD2 | TRBV7-2 | . | TGTGCCAGCAGCTCTCCCTCTAGCGGGGGGGCTTATGAGCAGTTCTTC | CASSSPSSGGAYEQFF
TRBJ2-5 | TRBD2 | TRBV6-5 | . | TGTGCCAGCAGAGCGACTAGCGGGGGACAAGAGACCCAGTACTTC | CASRATSGGQETQYF
TRBJ2-3 | TRBD1 | TRBV5-1 | . | TGCGCCAGCAGCTTGGCCGAGACAGGGTACCCAGATACGCAGTATTTT | CASSLAETGYPDTQYF
TRBJ1-3 | . | TRBV29-1 | . | TGCAGCGGACAGGACTCTGGAAACACCATATATTTT | CSGQDSGNTIYF
TRBJ2-3 | . | TRBV30 | . | TGTGCCTGGAGGGAGTGGGGGGGCGAGAAAGATACGCAGTATTTT | CAWREWGGEKDTQYF
TRBJ1-1 | . | TRBV7-2 | . | TGTGCCAGCAGGACGCAGAGGGCCGGAGGTGAAGCTTTCTTT | CASRTQRAGGEAFF
TRBJ1-1 | TRBD1 | TRBV18 | . | TGTGCCAGCTCACTAGACAGGGAAACTGAAGCTTTCTTT | CASSLDRETEAFF
TRBJ1-5 | . | TRBV9 | . | TGTGCCAGCAGTTTATCAGGCAATCAGCCCCAGCATTTT | CASSLSGNQPQHF
TRBJ2-7 | . | TRBV18 | . | TGTGCCAGCTCCCTGCCTACCTACGAGCAGTACTTC | CASSLPTYEQYF
TRBJ1-2 | . | TRBV19 | . | TGTGCCAGTAGAGGGGCGCGGTATGGCTACACCTTC | CASRGARYGYTF
TRBJ2-7 | TRBD1 | TRBV27 | . | TGTGCCAGCAGTTTAGACAGGGCTCACTACGAGCAGTACTTC | CASSLDRAHYEQYF
TRBJ2-3 | TRBD1 | TRBV14 | . | TGTGCCAGCAGCCCCCACCCAGCGAGACAGGGAGCAGATACGCAGTATTTT | CASSPHPARQGADTQYF
TRBJ2-7 | TRBD1 | TRBV7-2 | . | TGTGCCAGCAGCTCCGGAAGACAGGGCTACGAGCAGTACTTC | CASSSGRQGYEQYF
TRBJ1-6 | . | TRBV5-1 | few | TGCGCCAGCAGCCGTCAGGAACTGAGCTCCTATAATTCACCCCTCCACTTT | CASSRQELSSYNSPLHF
TRBJ1-5 | . | TRBV9 | . | TGTGCCAGCAGCGTAGACAGTGAACAGCCCCAGCATTTT | CASSVDSEQPQHF
TRBJ1-2 | TRBD1 | TRBV10-3 | . | TGTGCCATCAGTGAGTCGTTACAGGGGTTACATGGCTACACCTTC | CAISESLQGLHGYTF
TRBJ2-7 | . | TRBV6-1 | . | TGTGCCAGCACCGGCTCCTACGAGCAGTACTTC | CASTGSYEQYF
TRBJ1-2 | TRBD1 | TRBV28 | . | TGTGCCAGCAGTTTACCCGGACAGGGGGGCCGTGGCTACACCTTC | CASSLPGQGGRGYTF
TRBJ2-7 | TRBD2 | TRBV14 | . | TGTGCCAGCAGCAGACCCGGGACTAGCGGGTCCTACGAGCAGTACTTC | CASSRPGTSGSYEQYF
TRBJ2-7 | TRBD2 | TRBV7-3 | . | TGTGCCAGCAGCTTAGGGAGCGCTAGCGGGGGCGGGGAGCAGTACTTC | CASSLGSASGGGEQYF
TRBJ2-1 | TRBD2 | TRBV7-3 | . | TGTGCCAGCAGCTTAGCGGGGGGCGATCACAATGAGCAGTTCTTC | CASSLAGGDHNEQFF
TRBJ1-5 | . | TRBV30 | . | TGTGCCTGGAGTGTAGGGGGCAATCAGCCCCAGCATTTT | CAWSVGGNQPQHF
TRBJ1-1 | TRBD1 | TRBV11-3 | once | TGTGCCAGCAGCTTAGGCGGGACAGCCAAAGAAGCTTTCTTT | CASSLGGTAKEAFF
TRBJ1-6 | . | TRBV9 | . | TGTGCCAGCAGCGTAGGGGATCGGGGTAATTCACCCCTCCACTTT | CASSVGDRGNSPLHF
TRBJ1-3 | . | TRBV2 | . | TGTGCCAGCAGAGCCGTTACGTCGGGAAACACCATATATTTT | CASRAVTSGNTIYF
TRBJ1-5 | . | TRBV10-3 | few | TGTGCCATCAGTGAGTCACGTGGGCAGGGAGGCAGCAATCAGCCCCAGCATTTT | CAISESRGQGGSNQPQHF
TRBJ1-5 | . | TRBV28 | medium-sized | TGTGCCAGCCAGTTCAGGGGCAATCAGCCCCAGCATTTT | CASQFRGNQPQHF
TRBJ1-1 | TRBD1 | TRBV7-6 | . | TGTGCCAGCAGCAAAAAGGGGGCTTGGACTGAAGCTTTCTTT | CASSKKGAWTEAFF